This T cell receptor (beta chain) was captured in a study of blood T cell repertoires in COVID-19. Looking at the study overall: Some COVID-19 samples were acute and others convalescent; all came from the United States, Italy and Spain. The analysed material was cDNA or gDNA that came from T cells, B-cell-depleted T cells, or PBMCs.

Germline lookup yields CDR1 SEHNR and CDR2 FQNEAQ (reference sequence). With 2 bases removed from V and 4 bases from J, the gap between germline ends came to 14 bases. CDR3 length: 15 residues. Per the original data handling: Reference gene primers were amplified, and this amplification served to estimate nucleated cell counts. Produced via immunoSEQ multiplex PCR; TCRdb's table is partial and in-frame only. The V and J calls and clone size are taken from that table; D and trimming were inferred from the DNA. This table has approximately 260,000 clones, roughly 82% appearing once. The chain carries TRBV7-9 and TRBJ1-2; weak D call: TRBD1 (5 bases). The specimen sequenced was peripheral blood. This receptor was taken from a woman of 80 years or more with active or convalescent COVID-19. CDR3 protein: CASSLMGREGYGYTF. DNA of the CDR3: TGTGCCAGCAGCTTAATGGGCAGGGAGGGCTATGGCTACACCTTC.